This TCR beta chain was identified during a study of blood T cell repertoires in COVID-19 (TCRdb year 2020). Describing the broader study: Samples covering the acute and convalescent phases of COVID-19 were provided by collaborators in the United States, Italy and Spain. The material from the prospective study consisted of cDNA or gDNA derived from T cells, B-cell-depleted T cells, or PBMCs. The dataset comprised deeply sampled blood TCRbeta repertoires from subjects exposed to, actively infected with, or recovered from COVID-19. The repertoires were made available in a free public database intended to serve as a resource for research on the immune response to SARS-CoV-2. The samples were drawn from the first 160 participants of the ongoing ImmuneRACE study and from 1,254 subjects provided by 6 global collaborators. Nearly every sample came with metadata listing a de-identified subject ID, COVID-19 status, age in years and sex. Where HLA class I and class II types were available, the types were taken from metadata supplied by the sample provider, not from assay-based typing.

The germline V gene (reference sequence) gives CDR1 as LNHDA and CDR2 as SQIVND. Cut back by 5 bases and 4 bases, the V and J ends lie 17 bases apart. CDR3 length: 15 amino acids, cysteine to phenylalanine. Only CDR3 DNA is held: 45 bases, read in frame from base 1. As for this clone: Its antigen remains undetermined. No much larger clonotype is one base removed from it; base qualities were not supplied.

TCRbeta CDR3 regions were amplified from genomic DNA by means of the immunoSEQ Assay, a bias-controlled multiplex PCR. Concerning the study's data processing: Within the assay, amplification of reference gene primers was used to estimate how many nucleated cells each sample contained. To quantify the absolute abundance of each unique TCRbeta CDR3 rearrangement, sequence reads were collapsed and filtered. For each sample, productive Simpson clonality was calculated as the square root of Simpson's diversity index across productive rearrangements. The clones in this table, taken by TCRdb from immuneACCESS, are in-frame only. Not every clone is retained; where verified, under half of the shortfall comes from an unresolved V gene, and the cause of the rest is unknown. D and trimming were read from the DNA, whereas the V and J calls and clone size are those reported in that table. For this sample the table gives 100,000 to 120,000 clones, of which 85% were detected only once. Around 4.1% of the sample goes to the ten largest clones.

Each collaborating institution followed its own protocols to collect whole blood in K2EDTA tubes. Collaborator samples were shipped for TCRbeta analysis as frozen whole blood, isolated PBMCs, or DNA extracted from either sample type. The investigation overall reported the following: How much clinical and demographic metadata was included differed by source and by participant, and the metadata was provided uncurated.

Sequencing was performed on peripheral blood. This chain is built from TRBV19 and TRBJ2-5, with the D gene too uncertain to name. This clonotype was sampled from a man in his forties or fifties with acute or convalescent COVID-19. The CDR3 region has the sequence CASSGRGSTGETQYF. DNA sequence: TGTGCCAGTAGTGGTCGTGGCAGTACGGGAGAGACCCAGTACTTC.